The clone carrying this T cell receptor beta chain was found a few times. As yet, its antigen is unknown. This record comes from a study of early T cells in non-severe SARS-CoV-2 infection. Background on the study: The input, bulk RNA from unsorted whole blood, was sequenced, and chains were unpaired. General observations from the study: Missing private and CD4 specificities, VDJdb matching favored anti-spike CD8 responses.

Trimming cost V 7 bases and J 0 bases; bases outside gene matches: 9. The CDR3 loop spans 15 amino acids. Germline CDR1 MNHNY, CDR2 SVGAGI (reference sequence). Unique molecular identifiers were affixed to single, distinct cDNA molecules. TCRdb reprocessed the 5' RACE reads via MiXCR and lists one record per CDR3 protein. The sample has 85,000 to 95,000 distinct CDR3 sequences; roughly 17% are singletons. Sequencing was performed on whole blood, taken at baseline. The TCR originated in an adult who was a healthcare worker with PCR-confirmed SARS-CoV-2 infection or an uninfected control (not recorded which). The chain employs TRBV6-6 and TRBJ2-7; 7 bases align to TRBD1. In DNA, the CDR3 is TGTGCCAGCACGCGTTCGGGACAGCACTCCTACGAGCAGTACTTC. It yields the protein CASTRSGQHSYEQYF.